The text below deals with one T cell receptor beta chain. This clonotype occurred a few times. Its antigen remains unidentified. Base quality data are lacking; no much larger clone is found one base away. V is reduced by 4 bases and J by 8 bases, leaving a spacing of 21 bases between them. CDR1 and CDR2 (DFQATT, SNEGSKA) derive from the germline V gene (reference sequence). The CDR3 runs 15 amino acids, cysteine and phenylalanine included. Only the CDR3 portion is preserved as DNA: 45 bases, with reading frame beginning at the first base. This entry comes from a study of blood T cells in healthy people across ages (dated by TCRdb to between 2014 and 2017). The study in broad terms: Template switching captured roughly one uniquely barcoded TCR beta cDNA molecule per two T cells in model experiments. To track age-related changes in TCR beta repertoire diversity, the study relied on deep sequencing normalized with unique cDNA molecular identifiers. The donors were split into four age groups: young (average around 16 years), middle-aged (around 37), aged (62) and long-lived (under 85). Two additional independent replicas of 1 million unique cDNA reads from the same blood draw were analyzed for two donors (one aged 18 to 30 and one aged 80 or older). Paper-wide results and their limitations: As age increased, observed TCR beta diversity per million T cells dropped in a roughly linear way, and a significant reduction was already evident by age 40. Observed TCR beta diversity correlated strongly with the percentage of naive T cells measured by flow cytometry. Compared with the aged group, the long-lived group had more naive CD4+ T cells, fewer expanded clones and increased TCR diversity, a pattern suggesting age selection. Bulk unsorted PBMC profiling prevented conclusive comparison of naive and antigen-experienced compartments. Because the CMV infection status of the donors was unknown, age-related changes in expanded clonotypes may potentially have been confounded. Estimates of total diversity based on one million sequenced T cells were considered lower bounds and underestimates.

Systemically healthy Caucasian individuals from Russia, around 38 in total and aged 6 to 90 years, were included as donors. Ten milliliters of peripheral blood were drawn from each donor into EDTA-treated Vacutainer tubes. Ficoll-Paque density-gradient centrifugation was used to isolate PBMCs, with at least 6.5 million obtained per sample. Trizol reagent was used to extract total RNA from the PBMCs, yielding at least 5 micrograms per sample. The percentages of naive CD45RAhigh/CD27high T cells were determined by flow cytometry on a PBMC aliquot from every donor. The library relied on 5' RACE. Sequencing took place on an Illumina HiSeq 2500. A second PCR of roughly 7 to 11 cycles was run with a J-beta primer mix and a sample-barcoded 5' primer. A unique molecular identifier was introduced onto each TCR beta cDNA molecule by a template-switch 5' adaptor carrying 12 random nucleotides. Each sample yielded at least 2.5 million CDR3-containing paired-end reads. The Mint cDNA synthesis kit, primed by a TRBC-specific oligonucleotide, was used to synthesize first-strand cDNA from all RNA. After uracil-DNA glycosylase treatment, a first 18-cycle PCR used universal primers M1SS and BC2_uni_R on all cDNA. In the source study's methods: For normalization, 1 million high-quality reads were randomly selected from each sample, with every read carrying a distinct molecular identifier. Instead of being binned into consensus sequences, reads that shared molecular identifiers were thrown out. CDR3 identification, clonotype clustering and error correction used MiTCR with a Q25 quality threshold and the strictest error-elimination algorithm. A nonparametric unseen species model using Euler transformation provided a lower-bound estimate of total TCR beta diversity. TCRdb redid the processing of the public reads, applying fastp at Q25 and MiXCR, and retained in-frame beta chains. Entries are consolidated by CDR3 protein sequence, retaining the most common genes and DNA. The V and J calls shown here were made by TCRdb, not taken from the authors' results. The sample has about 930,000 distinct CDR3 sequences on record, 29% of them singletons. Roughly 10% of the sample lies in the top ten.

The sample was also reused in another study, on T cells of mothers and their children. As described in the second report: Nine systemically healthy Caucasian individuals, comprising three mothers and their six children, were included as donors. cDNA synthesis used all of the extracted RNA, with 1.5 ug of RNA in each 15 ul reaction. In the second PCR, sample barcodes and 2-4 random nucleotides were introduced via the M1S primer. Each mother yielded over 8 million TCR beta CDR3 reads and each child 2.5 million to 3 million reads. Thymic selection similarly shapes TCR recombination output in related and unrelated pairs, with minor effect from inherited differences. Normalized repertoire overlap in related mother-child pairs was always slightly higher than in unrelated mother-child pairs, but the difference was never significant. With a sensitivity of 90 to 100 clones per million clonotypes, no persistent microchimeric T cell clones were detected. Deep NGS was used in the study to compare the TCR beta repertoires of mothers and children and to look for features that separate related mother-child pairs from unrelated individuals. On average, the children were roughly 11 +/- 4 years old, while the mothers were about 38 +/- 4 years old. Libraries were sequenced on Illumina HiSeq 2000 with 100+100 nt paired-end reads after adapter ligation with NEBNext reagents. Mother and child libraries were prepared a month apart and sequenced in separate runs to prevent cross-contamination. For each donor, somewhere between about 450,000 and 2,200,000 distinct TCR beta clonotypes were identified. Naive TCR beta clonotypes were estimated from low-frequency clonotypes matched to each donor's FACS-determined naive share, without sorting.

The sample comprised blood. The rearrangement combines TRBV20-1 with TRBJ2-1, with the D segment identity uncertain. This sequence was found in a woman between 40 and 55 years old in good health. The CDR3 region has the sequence CSANAEGLIYYEQFF. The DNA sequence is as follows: TGCAGTGCTAATGCGGAAGGGTTGATTTACTATGAGCAGTTCTTC.